The subject of this entry is one TCR beta chain. The sample holds a few counts of this clonotype. Its antigen is still unknown. Base quality data are lacking; no much larger clone is found one base away. The CDR3 starts with the cysteine, ends with the phenylalanine, and has 15 residues. Only the CDR3 DNA is retained, 45 bases long and in frame from the first base. CDR1 DFQATT and CDR2 SNEGSKA are derived from the germline V gene (reference sequence). Between the V and J ends, shortened by 0 bases and 0 bases respectively, the junction contains 10 bases. This specimen belongs to a study of T cells after yellow fever vaccination (dated by TCRdb to about 2019). Background for the entire study: Libraries from fractions with low cell numbers were prepared with the SMART-Seq v4 Ultra Low Input RNA kit. To follow T-cell clones before and after primary and booster YFV17D yellow fever vaccination, bulk TCR alpha and beta repertoires were sequenced over time. Two healthy male donors, one aged 18 to 30 and one aged 30 to 40 years, were included in the cohort. Blood was drawn at multiple timepoints before and after primary and secondary immunization, with bulk PBMC replicates and cell subsets isolated.

The data were produced on an Illumina NovaSeq 6000. TCR cDNA was synthesized by 5'RACE template switching, which introduced a universal primer site and unique molecular identifiers. cDNA synthesis was primed from both the TCR alpha and TCR beta constant segments. Libraries were amplified in two PCR steps, with sample barcodes and sequencing adapters added in the second step. Sequencing of libraries was done on Illumina HiSeq 2500 (2x100 bp) or NovaSeq (2x150 bp). The study's own analysis went as follows. Demultiplexing of reads and collapsing into UMI consensus sequences were performed with MIGEC, and V(D)J alignment was carried out with MiXCR. Vaccine-responding clonotypes were identified with edgeR using replicate PBMC samples, with FDR below 0.01 and a log2 fold change above 5 up to day 15 being required. Each bulk clonotype received a CD4 or CD8 identity based on whether the sequenced CD4 or CD8 repertoire contained that clonotype at higher abundance. TCRdb passed the public sequencing reads through fastp at Q25 and MiXCR, retaining productive beta sequences. Identical CDR3 protein sequences are pooled into one entry, listed with their most common genes and DNA. The V and J calls come from TCRdb's annotation, not from the publication. Recorded for this sample are about 320,000 distinct CDR3 sequences; about 10% of them occurred a single time. The top ten constitute around 3.2% of the sample.

What the study reported, not specific to this receptor: Compared with the primary T-cell response, the secondary T-cell response was faster but weaker, reaching its peak on day 5 rather than on day 15. After the booster, most clones that had expanded after primary vaccination were detected again (almost 97% of CD4 and roughly 86% of CD8), suggesting broad maintenance of memory. FACS-sorted repertoires could contain abundant contaminating clonotypes from the bulk population, so computational filtering was required. Because only a couple of donors were included in the study, the extent to which the findings can be generalized is limited. A small fraction of clonotypes appeared in both the CD4 and CD8 compartments, likely as a result of convergent recombination.

Taken with the paper, the label for treatment or condition translates to: live attenuated yellow fever vaccine strain. A standard Ficoll-Paque protocol was used to isolate PBMCs from peripheral blood. Dynabeads CD4 and CD8 positive selection kits were used to isolate CD4 and CD8 T-cell fractions. RNA was extracted with TriZol from bulk PBMCs, CD4 and CD8 fractions, and dextramer-positive and dextramer-negative fractions. The specimen was CD4+ T cells sorted from PBMCs, collected 45 days after the yellow fever booster vaccination. The chain was built from TRBV20-1 and TRBJ2-3, with a tentative D gene TRBD2 over 5 matching bases. This receptor was obtained from a man aged 18 to 30 who received the YFV17D yellow fever vaccine. The CDR3 reads as follows: CSARDQRRSTDTQYF. The DNA reads TGCAGTGCTAGAGATCAGAGGAGGAGCACAGATACGCAGTATTTT.